This TCR beta chain appears in the sequencing data of a study of blood T cell repertoires in COVID-19. The authors' processing: Reference gene primer amplification gave nucleated cell count estimates. Profiling relied on immunoSEQ multiplex PCR, and the TCRdb table lists in-frame clones only, not all of them. Clone size and V and J calls were adopted from that table, with D and trimming inferred from the DNA. The data show over 100,000 clones, less than 85% seen once. The germline CDR1 and CDR2 sequences are MGHDK and SYGVNS. The CDR3 has 12 residues. Sequences were obtained from peripheral blood. This chain links TRBV25-1 with TRBJ1-2; possible D gene TRBD1, 5 bases. This clonotype was sampled from a woman in her sixties or seventies with acute or convalescent COVID-19. Written as DNA, the CDR3 is TGTGCGGGAGGGGATCCCTGGTATGGCTACACCTTC. It yields the protein CAGGDPWYGYTF.